This TCR beta chain was identified during a study of blood T cell repertoires in COVID-19. The V segment lost 1 base and the J segment 2 bases; nucleotides outside the gene matches: 8. This CDR3 has 17 amino acids. Looked up from germline, CDR1 is MNHNS and CDR2 is SASEGT. TCRdb's table, derived via immunoSEQ multiplex PCR, lists solely in-frame clones and lacks some. The top ten clones hold approximately 6% of a sample with more than 250,000 clones, about 85% of them seen once. Two consecutive negative NP/OP PCR tests, clearance, or resolved symptoms defined Cohort 3 recovery. The receptor's source is a woman in her twenties or thirties who had recovered from COVID-19. Input material: PBMCs or T cells enriched from blood (not recorded which). The chain is built from TRBV6-1 and TRBJ2-5; 9 bases align to TRBD2. CDR3 sequence reads: CASSEVRGLAGQETQYF. CDR3 DNA: TGTGCCAGCAGTGAAGTTCGGGGGCTAGCGGGGCAAGAGACCCAGTACTTC.